Many counts were recorded for the clone carrying this T cell receptor (beta chain). Its cognate antigen is unknown. These data come from a study of T cells in Graves' hyperthyroidism and ophthalmopathy. Study-level results: Using 13 V-J features, a model discriminated ophthalmopathy from stable hyperthyroidism.

RNA transcripts were the template for amplifying TCR beta CDR3 regions. An initial round of RT-PCR targeting the TCR CDR3 relied on the HTBI primer set. MiXCR, applied by TCRdb to the multiplex PCR reads, yields one record per CDR3 protein. The repertoire holds roughly 350,000 distinct CDR3 sequences, with 14% as singletons. This clonotype was sampled from a woman in her thirties with Graves' ophthalmopathy. The specimen sequenced was blood.

The CDR3 region has the DNA TGTGCCAGCAGTTCGGACCAGGGACAGTTCTATGGCTACACCTTC. As protein: CASSSDQGQFYGYTF. V is TRBV12-3 or TRBV12-4 and J is TRBJ1-2, with 7 bases fitting TRBD1. The CDR3 runs to 15 residues. V was pared by 4 bases and J by 4 bases, with 9 bases of the junction left unmatched.